This TCR beta chain was captured by sequencing in a study of radiotherapy plus CTLA-4 blockade in lung cancer (dated by TCRdb to between 2017 and 2018). Context from the whole study: Among enrolled patients, roughly 20% had an objective response and approximately 30% reached disease control.

Libraries were made using the immunoSEQ multiplex PCR assay. Here the immuneACCESS table is served through TCRdb, limited to in-frame sequences with V and J called. Missing clones are a known gap in these copies; in checked studies unresolved V genes cover under half, and the rest lacks a known reason. Within this sample are about 56,000 clones, with around 85% of them counted one time only. The ten biggest clones cover 15% to 20% of the sample. This clone has just a few counts. The target of this receptor is not known. Nothing much larger sits one base from this clone, and base qualities are not available. The study tested focal radiation therapy combined with CTLA-4 blockade (ipilimumab) in patients with chemo-refractory metastatic non-small-cell lung cancer. What the study reported, not specific to this receptor: After treatment with radiotherapy and ipilimumab, TCR clones that originated in tumors expanded in peripheral blood. The strongest predictors of response, as reported, were early dynamic changes in blood T cell clones along with a rise in serum interferon-beta after radiation.

Reading the germline V gene gives CDR1 WSHSY and CDR2 SAAADI. Its CDR3 holds 16 amino acids, cysteine through phenylalanine. This entry keeps only the CDR3 DNA: 48 bases, framed from base 1. The junction shows trimming of 6 bases on V and 1 base on J, and the gene matches do not reach 10 bases of it. The sequence came from a human donor with non-small cell lung cancer who had a complete response to radiotherapy plus ipilimumab. The chain links TRBV10-2 with TRBJ1-1; TRBD1 matches 8 bases in the middle. The sequences come from peripheral blood, collected from a patient treated with radiotherapy plus ipilimumab. The CDR3 sequence is CASSPRDRRSNTEAFF. The bases read TGCGCCAGCAGCCCCCGGGACAGGAGATCGAACACTGAAGCTTTCTTT.